These 24 T cell receptor beta chains were sequenced from one sample in a study of post-analysis software for immune sequencing data. Study-level results: Roughly five TRBV segments, including TRBV5-6, TRBV5-1 and TRBV20-1, were more frequent in patients than controls.

Unique molecular identifiers were present in the TCR beta cDNA libraries. TCRdb re-called the PCR reads with MiXCR, one entry per CDR3 protein. Seen here are over 300,000 distinct CDR3 sequences, less than 40% observed once, and the top ten hold around 15%. Antigens for these TCRs are unknown. Source material: blood. Receptors originate from a girl aged 10-17 years with multiple sclerosis.

This chain joins TRBV12-3 or TRBV12-4 and TRBJ1-5; 7 positions agree with TRBD1. The CDR3 length is 14 residues. V lost 5 bases and J lost 3; bases outside the gene matches: 4. The CDR3, as DNA: TGTGCCAGCAGTCTGACAGGGAACAATCAGCCCCAGCATTTT. This encodes CASSLTGNNQPQHF.

The chain couples TRBV28 to TRBJ2-1; D unclear. Germline V gives CDR1 MDHEN, CDR2 SYDVKM. V shed 2 bases and J shed 10 bases, with 6 bases lying between them. CDR3 length equals 11 residues. DNA for the CDR3: TGTGCCAGCAGTTTACGGGCAGAGCAGTTCTTC. Translated, it gives CASSLRAEQFF.

The chain is built from TRBV12-3 or TRBV12-4 and TRBJ1-6; D not certain. The V and J ends lost 1 base and 9 bases respectively, with 4 bases between them. The CDR3 length is 12 residues. DNA of the CDR3: TGTGCCAGCAGTTTAGTTCTTTCACCCCTCCACTTT. It encodes CASSLVLSPLHF.

About this clonotype itself: One junction end does not reproduce the germline sequence, and a read error may be involved. The CDR3 coding sequence is TGCGCCAGCAGTCGTAGGACTAGCAGAGATACGCAGTATTTT. Translation: CASSRRTSRDTQYF. The chain is built from TRBV6-5 and TRBJ2-3; 8 nucleotides agree with TRBD2. This CDR3 is built from 14 residues. The germline V gene encodes CDR1 MNHEY and CDR2 SVGAGI.

The genes are TRBV6-5 and TRBJ2-7; a possible D gene is TRBD1 (7 bases). Germline CDR1 reads MNHEY; CDR2 reads SVGAGI. The CDR3 covers 15 residues. The germline V and J ends were trimmed by 0 bases and 7 bases, with 16 bases remaining between them. The CDR3 protein is CASSYSRQGLWEQYF. CDR3 sequence (DNA): TGTGCCAGCAGTTACTCGAGACAGGGACTGTGGGAGCAGTACTTC.

The chain uses TRBV6-1 and TRBJ2-1; the D gene is possibly TRBD2 (5 bases). Germline V CDR1 and CDR2: MNHNS, SASEGT. The CDR3 length is 12 residues. Trimming took off 9 bases at V and 8 bases at J, with 14 bases between the two ends. CDR3: CARHHRRDEQFF. DNA for the CDR3: TGTGCCAGACACCACCGGCGGGATGAGCAGTTCTTC.

In the case of this clonotype: A read error may account for a junction end that differs from germline. The V and J genes are TRBV6-5 and TRBJ1-2; D remains unclear. Germline assignment: CDR1 MNHEY and CDR2 SVGAGI. The CDR3 runs 13 residues. CDR3 in amino acids: CTSSETSNYGYTF. The CDR3 nucleotides read TGTACCAGCAGTGAGACGTCTAACTATGGCTACACCTTC.

The chain carries TRBV11-2 and TRBJ2-1, with D perhaps matching TRBD1 or TRBD2 (5 bases each). CDR1 and CDR2 (germline): SGHAT, FQNNGV. CDR3 length equals 15 residues. Trimming took off 1 base at V and 10 bases at J, with 17 bases between the two ends. CDR3 residues: CASSLGQVGGTEQFF. The CDR3 coding sequence is TGTGCCAGCAGCTTAGGGCAGGTTGGGGGAACGGAGCAGTTCTTC.

The rearrangement uses TRBV7-9 and TRBJ2-5; D is perhaps TRBD2 (7 bases). The CDR3 covers 19 residues. Germline loops: CDR1 SEHNR, CDR2 FQNEAQ (reference sequence). V lost 1 base to trimming and J lost 0 bases, with 21 bases between them. Written as DNA, the CDR3 is TGTGCCAGCAGCTTAGGGCTTACCCACGGGGGGCCGTACCAAGAGACCCAGTACTTC. Its translation: CASSLGLTHGGPYQETQYF.

The V call is TRBV20-1, the J call TRBJ2-7; 8 nucleotides match TRBD1. CDR1 and CDR2 (germline): DFQATT, SNEGSKA (reference sequence). The CDR3 is 15 residues long. The trim removed 3 bases at V and 12 bases at J, leaving 19 bases unmatched. CDR3 region: CSASGGQDFQETLYF. CDR3 coding DNA: TGCAGTGCTAGTGGGGGACAGGACTTTCAAGAGACCCTGTACTTC.

V is TRBV6-5 and J is TRBJ1-1; D is ambiguous. V was clipped by 1 base and J by 0 bases, with 3 bases between them. The CDR3 has 13 residues. Germline V lookup: CDR1 MNHEY, CDR2 SVGAGI. The CDR3 nucleotides are TGTGCCAGCAGTTACTTCCTGAACACTGAAGCTTTCTTT. It is translated as CASSYFLNTEAFF.

This clonotype has only a few counts. The chain employs TRBV7-9 and TRBJ1-1; the D gene is possibly TRBD1 (6 bases). The CDR3 loop spans 12 amino acids. V gave up 5 bases and J gave up 11 bases, with 15 bases separating them. Looked up from germline, CDR1 is SEHNR and CDR2 is FQNEAQ (reference sequence). CDR3 loop: CASSIRTVPAFF. DNA of the CDR3: TGTGCCAGCAGCATCCGGACAGTCCCGGCTTTCTTT.

This chain connects TRBV6-5 to TRBJ1-1; 7 nucleotides match TRBD1. V lost 4 bases and J lost 6; bases outside the gene matches: 5. The CDR3 contains 13 residues. Germline V gene data show CDR1 as MNHEY and CDR2 as SVGAGI. The CDR3 DNA reads as TGTGCCAGCAGTTTAGGGACAGAGGCTGAAGCTTTCTTT. Translating it yields CASSLGTEAEAFF.

There are a few counts of this clonotype. The chain combines TRBV20-1 with TRBJ1-1; D remains ambiguous. The V and J ends lost 6 bases and 1 base respectively, with 9 bases between them. The CDR3 is 12 amino acids. Germline V gene data show CDR1 as DFQATT and CDR2 as SNEGSKA (reference sequence). The CDR3 region is CSAYSGNTEAFF. The CDR3 DNA sequence: TGCAGTGCCTACTCTGGGAACACTGAAGCTTTCTTT.

The genes are TRBV18 and TRBJ2-5; 7 positions agree with TRBD1. This CDR3 is 13 amino acids long. The junction had 0 bases not matched to a gene; V was cut back by 4 bases and J by 1 base. From germline, CDR1 is KGHSH and CDR2 LQKENI. The CDR3 region is CASSHRGQETQYF. The CDR3 DNA reads TGTGCCAGCTCACACAGGGGCCAAGAGACCCAGTACTTC.

V usage is TRBV5-1 and J usage is TRBJ2-5; 8 bases fit TRBD1. The tail of the sequence fits TRBJ2-7 better, so the J call may be wrong. Germline assignment: CDR1 SGHRS and CDR2 YFSETQ. The CDR3 runs to 15 residues. The CDR3 region has the DNA TGCGCCAGCAGCTTGGGTCAGGGGGCGAGGTACGAGCAGTACTTC. It encodes CASSLGQGARYEQYF.

A few counts support this clonotype. The chain has TRBV20-1 and TRBJ2-1; 10 nucleotides match TRBD2. Germline V CDR1 and CDR2: DFQATT, SNEGSKA (reference sequence). The CDR3 sequence is 17 residues long. J gave up 1 base and V 5 bases, and 11 bases lay outside the gene matches. In nucleotides, the CDR3 is TGCAGTGCTCAGCTAGCGGGGGCGACGCCTTCCTACAATGAGCAGTTCTTC. It specifies CSAQLAGATPSYNEQFF.

The rearrangement links TRBV20-1 to TRBJ2-2; D is ambiguous. The CDR3 length is 13 residues. CDR1 and CDR2 (germline): DFQATT, SNEGSKA (reference sequence). V lost 1 base and J lost 7, with 10 bases in between. The DNA of the CDR3 is TGCAGTGCTAGAGGCATGAATCGCGGGGAGCTGTTTTTT. The encoded protein is CSARGMNRGELFF.

This clonotype was counted a few times. V is TRBV11-2 and J is TRBJ2-7, with D tentatively TRBD2 (5 bases). Germline CDR1 and CDR2: SGHAT and FQNNGV. V was cut by 4 bases and J by 2 bases, with 15 bases left in between. The CDR3 has 15 residues. The CDR3 loop reads CASSSLRGKPYEQYF. The CDR3, as DNA: TGTGCCAGCAGCTCCCTCCGGGGAAAGCCCTACGAGCAGTACTTC.

The chain uses TRBV7-3 and TRBJ2-3, with 11 bases that match TRBD2. CDR1 is SGHTA, CDR2 FQGTGA, per germline. With 6 bases clipped from V and 0 bases from J, the junction kept 5 bases outside the gene matches. The CDR3 has 16 residues. CDR3 protein: CASSRTSGSSTDTQYF. The CDR3 DNA follows: TGTGCCAGCAGTCGGACTAGCGGGTCGAGCACAGATACGCAGTATTTT.

The chain employs TRBV10-3 and TRBJ2-1; D might be TRBD2 (6 bases). Germline V lookup: CDR1 ENHRY, CDR2 SYGVKD. The CDR3 is 13 amino acids. Trimming removed 3 bases from V and 6 bases from J, with 9 bases in between. This chain's CDR3 is CAISDREVNEQFF. The CDR3, as DNA: TGTGCCATCAGTGACAGGGAGGTCAATGAGCAGTTCTTC.

This clonotype has only a few counts. The chain combines TRBV6-5 with TRBJ2-1; D may correspond to TRBD1 or TRBD2 (5 bases each). The germline V gene has CDR1 MNHEY and CDR2 SVGAGI. V lost 2 bases, J lost 1 base, and 18 bases lay in between. CDR3 length equals 18 residues. CDR3 DNA sequence: TGTGCCAGCAGTTACGGGGACCCAGGGTACGGTTCCTACAATGAGCAGTTCTTC. Protein product: CASSYGDPGYGSYNEQFF.

This rearrangement joins TRBV12-5 to TRBJ1-2, with D uncertain. The CDR3 sequence is 13 residues long. The germline CDR1 and CDR2 sequences are LGHNT and FRNRAP. The germline V and J ends were trimmed by 3 bases and 5 bases, with 10 bases remaining between them. CDR3 residues: CASGFGPIYGYTF. The CDR3 DNA reads TGTGCTAGTGGTTTTGGGCCGATTTATGGCTACACCTTC. The variable domain in full, completed from reference TRBV12-5 and TRBJ1-2, reads DARVTQTPRHKVTEMGQEVTMRCQPILGHNTVFWYRQTMMQGLELLAYFRNRAPLDDSGMPKDRFSAEMPDATLATLKIQPSEPRDSAVYFCASGFGPIYGYTFGSGTRLTVV.

In this sample, this clonotype turned up a few times. Here the CDR3 reads CASSFHRVGGEQYF. The DNA of the CDR3 is TGTGCCAGCAGCTTCCACAGGGTGGGAGGCGAGCAGTACTTC. The chain links TRBV7-8 to TRBJ2-7; the D gene could be TRBD1 or TRBD2 (6 bases each). Germline V lookup: CDR1 SGHVS, CDR2 FQNEAQ. There are 14 residues in the CDR3. V lost 3 bases and J lost 6, with 15 bases in between.